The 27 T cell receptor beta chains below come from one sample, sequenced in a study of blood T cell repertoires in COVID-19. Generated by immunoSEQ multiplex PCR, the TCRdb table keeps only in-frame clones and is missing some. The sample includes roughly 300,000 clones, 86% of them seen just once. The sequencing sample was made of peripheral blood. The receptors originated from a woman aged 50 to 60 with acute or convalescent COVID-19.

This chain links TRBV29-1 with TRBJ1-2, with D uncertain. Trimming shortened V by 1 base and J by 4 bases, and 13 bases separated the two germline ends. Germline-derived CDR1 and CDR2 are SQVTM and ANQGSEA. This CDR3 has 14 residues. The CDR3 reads CSVEGRGTGYGYTF. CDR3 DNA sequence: TGCAGCGTTGAAGGTCGGGGTACGGGCTATGGCTACACCTTC.

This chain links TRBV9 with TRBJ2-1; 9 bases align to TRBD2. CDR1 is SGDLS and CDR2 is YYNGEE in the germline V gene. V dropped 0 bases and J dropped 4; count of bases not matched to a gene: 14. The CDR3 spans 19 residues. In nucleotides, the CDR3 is TGTGCCAGCAGCGTAGGTCGGGGGACCGGGACTAGCACATACAATGAGCAGTTCTTC. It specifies CASSVGRGTGTSTYNEQFF. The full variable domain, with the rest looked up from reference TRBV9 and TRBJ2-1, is DSGVTQTPKHLITATGQRVTLRCSPRSGDLSVYWYQQSLDQGLQFLIQYYNGEERAKGNILERFSAQQFPDLHSELNLSSLELGDSALYFCASSVGRGTGTSTYNEQFFGPGTRLTVL.

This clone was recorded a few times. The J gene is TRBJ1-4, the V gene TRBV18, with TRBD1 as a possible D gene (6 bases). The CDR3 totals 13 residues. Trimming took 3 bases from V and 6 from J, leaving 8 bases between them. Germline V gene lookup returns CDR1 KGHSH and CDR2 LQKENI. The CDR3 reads CASSPSGDEKLFF. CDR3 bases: TGTGCCAGCTCACCTTCAGGGGATGAAAAACTGTTTTTT. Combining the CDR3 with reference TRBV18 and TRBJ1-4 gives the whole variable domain NAGVMQNPRHLVRRRGQEARLRCSPMKGHSHVYWYRQLPEEGLKFMVYLQKENIIDESGMPKERFSAEFPKEGPSILRIQQVVRGDSAAYFCASSPSGDEKLFFGSGTQLSVL.

Here the CDR3 DNA reads TGTGCCAGCAGCTTCTCAGGACTGAACACCGGGGAGCTGTTTTTT. Translating gives CASSFSGLNTGELFF. The V call is TRBV5-5, the J call TRBJ2-2, with a weak D call TRBD2 (5 bases). Trimming left V 2 bases short and J 1 base short, with 9 bases between. The CDR3 runs to 15 residues. Germline V gives CDR1 SGHKS, CDR2 YYEKEE (reference sequence). The whole variable domain, remainder taken from reference TRBV5-5 and TRBJ2-2, is DAGVTQSPTHLIKTRGQQVTLRCSPISGHKSVSWYQQVLGQGPQFIFQYYEKEERGRGNFPDRFSARQFPNYSSELNVNALLLGDSALYLCASSFSGLNTGELFFGEGSRLTVL.

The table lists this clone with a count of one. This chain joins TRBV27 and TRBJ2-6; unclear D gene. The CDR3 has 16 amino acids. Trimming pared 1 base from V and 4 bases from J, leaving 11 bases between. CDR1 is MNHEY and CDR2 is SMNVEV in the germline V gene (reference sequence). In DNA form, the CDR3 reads TGTGCCAGCAGTTTATATCTGGGCTCGGGGGCCAACGTCCTGACTTTC. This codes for CASSLYLGSGANVLTF.

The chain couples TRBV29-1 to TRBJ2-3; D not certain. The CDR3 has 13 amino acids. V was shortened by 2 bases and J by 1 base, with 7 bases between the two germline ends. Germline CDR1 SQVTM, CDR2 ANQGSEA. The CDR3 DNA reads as TGCAGCGTTGAAATAAGCGGCACAGATACGCAGTATTTT. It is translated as CSVEISGTDTQYF.

The CDR3 is CASSRMGQGTGELFF. CDR3 coding DNA: TGTGCCAGTAGTCGAATGGGACAGGGAACCGGGGAGCTGTTTTTT. The rearrangement uses TRBV19 and TRBJ2-2; TRBD1 aligns across 9 bases. CDR3 length equals 15 residues. Germline loops: CDR1 LNHDA, CDR2 SQIVND (reference sequence). V lost 5 bases to trimming and J lost 5 bases; unmatched junction nucleotides: 6.

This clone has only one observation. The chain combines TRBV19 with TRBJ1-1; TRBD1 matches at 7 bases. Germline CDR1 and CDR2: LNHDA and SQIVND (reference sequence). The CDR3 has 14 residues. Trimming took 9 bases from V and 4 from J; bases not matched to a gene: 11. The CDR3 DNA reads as TGTGCCAGCACCCTCGACAGGGCCATCACTGAAGCTTTCTTT. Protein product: CASTLDRAITEAFF.

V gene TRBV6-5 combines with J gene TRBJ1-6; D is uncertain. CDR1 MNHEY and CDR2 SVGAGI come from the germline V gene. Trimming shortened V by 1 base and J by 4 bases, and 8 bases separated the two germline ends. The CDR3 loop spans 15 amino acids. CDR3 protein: CASSYYIGYNSPLHF. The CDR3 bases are TGTGCCAGCAGTTACTATATCGGGTATAATTCACCCCTCCACTTT.

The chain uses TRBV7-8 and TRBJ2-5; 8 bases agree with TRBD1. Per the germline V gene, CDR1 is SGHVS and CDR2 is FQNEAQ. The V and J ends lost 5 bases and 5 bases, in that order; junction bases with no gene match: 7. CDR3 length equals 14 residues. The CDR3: CASSQGTGRETQYF. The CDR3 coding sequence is TGTGCCAGCAGCCAGGGGACAGGCCGGGAGACCCAGTACTTC.

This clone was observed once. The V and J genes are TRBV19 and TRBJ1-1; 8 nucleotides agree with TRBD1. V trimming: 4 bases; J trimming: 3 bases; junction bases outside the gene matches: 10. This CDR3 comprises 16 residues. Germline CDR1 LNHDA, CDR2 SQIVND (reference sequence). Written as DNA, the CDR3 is TGTGCCAGTAGTACCCTCCGGACAGGGCCCGACACTGAAGCTTTCTTT. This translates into CASSTLRTGPDTEAFF. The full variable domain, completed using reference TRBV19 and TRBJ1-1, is DGGITQSPKYLFRKEGQNVTLSCEQNLNHDAMYWYRQDPGQGLRLIYYSQIVNDFQKGDIAEGYSVSREKKESFPLTVTSAQKNPTAFYLCASSTLRTGPDTEAFFGQGTRLTVV.

The CDR3 DNA reads TGTGCCAGCAGCTTATCGACTAGCGTGAGCCAAGAGACCCAGTACTTC. Translating it yields CASSLSTSVSQETQYF. The chain has TRBV7-2 and TRBJ2-5; 8 bases are shared with TRBD2. Looked up from germline, CDR1 is SGHTA and CDR2 is FQGNSA. CDR3 size: 16 residues. Losses at the gene ends were 2 bases for V and 1 base for J; bases not matched to a gene: 6. The whole variable domain, remainder taken from reference TRBV7-2 and TRBJ2-5, is GAGVSQSPSNKVTEKGKDVELRCDPISGHTALYWYRQSLGQGLEFLIYFQGNSAPDKSGLPSDRFSAERTGGSVSTLTIQRTQQEDSAVYLCASSLSTSVSQETQYFGPGTRLLVL.

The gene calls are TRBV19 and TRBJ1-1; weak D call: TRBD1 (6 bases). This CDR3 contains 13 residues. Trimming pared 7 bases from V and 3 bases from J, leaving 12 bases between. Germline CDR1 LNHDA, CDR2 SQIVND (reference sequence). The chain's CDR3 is CASKARGYTEAFF. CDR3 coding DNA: TGTGCCAGTAAGGCCAGGGGCTACACTGAAGCTTTCTTT.

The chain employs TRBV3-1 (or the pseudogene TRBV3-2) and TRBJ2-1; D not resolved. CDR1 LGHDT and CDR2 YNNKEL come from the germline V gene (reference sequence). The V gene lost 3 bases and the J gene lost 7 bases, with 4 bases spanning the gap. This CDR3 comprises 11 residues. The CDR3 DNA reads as TGTGCCAGCAGCCAGCGGAATGAGCAGTTCTTC. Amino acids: CASSQRNEQFF.

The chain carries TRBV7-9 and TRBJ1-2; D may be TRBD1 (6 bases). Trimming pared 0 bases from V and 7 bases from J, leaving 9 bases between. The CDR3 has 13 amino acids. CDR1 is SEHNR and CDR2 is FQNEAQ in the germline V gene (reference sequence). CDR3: CASSLADRTGYTF. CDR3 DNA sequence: TGTGCCAGCAGCTTAGCAGACAGGACTGGCTACACCTTC.

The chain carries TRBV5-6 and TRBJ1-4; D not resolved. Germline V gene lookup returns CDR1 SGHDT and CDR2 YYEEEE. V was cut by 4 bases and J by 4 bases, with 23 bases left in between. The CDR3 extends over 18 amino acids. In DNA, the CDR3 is TGTGCCAGCAGCCCGGCCACACTCCCAGGTGCCAATAATGAAAAACTGTTTTTT. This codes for CASSPATLPGANNEKLFF.

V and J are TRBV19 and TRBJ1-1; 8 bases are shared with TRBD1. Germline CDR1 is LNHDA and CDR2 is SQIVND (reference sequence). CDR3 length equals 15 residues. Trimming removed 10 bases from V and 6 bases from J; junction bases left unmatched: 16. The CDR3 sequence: CATSRTGSLWAEAFF. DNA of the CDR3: TGTGCCACCTCCCGGACAGGGTCTCTGTGGGCTGAAGCTTTCTTT. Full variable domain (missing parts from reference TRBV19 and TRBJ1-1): DGGITQSPKYLFRKEGQNVTLSCEQNLNHDAMYWYRQDPGQGLRLIYYSQIVNDFQKGDIAEGYSVSREKKESFPLTVTSAQKNPTAFYLCATSRTGSLWAEAFFGQGTRLTVV.

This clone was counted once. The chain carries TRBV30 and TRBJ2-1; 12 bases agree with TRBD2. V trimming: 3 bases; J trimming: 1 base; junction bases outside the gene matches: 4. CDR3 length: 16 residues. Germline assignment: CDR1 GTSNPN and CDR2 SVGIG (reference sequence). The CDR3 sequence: CAWSPSGRVSYNEQFF. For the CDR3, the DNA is TGTGCCTGGAGCCCTAGCGGGAGGGTATCCTACAATGAGCAGTTCTTC.

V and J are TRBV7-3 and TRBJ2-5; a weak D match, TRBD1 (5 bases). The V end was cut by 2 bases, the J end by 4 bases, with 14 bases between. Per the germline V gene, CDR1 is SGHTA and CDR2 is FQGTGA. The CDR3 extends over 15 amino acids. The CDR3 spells CASSLEGHKGETQYF. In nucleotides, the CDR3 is TGTGCCAGCAGCTTAGAAGGACATAAAGGAGAGACCCAGTACTTC.

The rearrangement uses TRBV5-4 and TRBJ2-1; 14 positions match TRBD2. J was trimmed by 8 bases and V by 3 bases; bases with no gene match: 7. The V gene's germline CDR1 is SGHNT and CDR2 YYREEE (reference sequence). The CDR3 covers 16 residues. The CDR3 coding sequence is TGTGCCAGCAGCTGGGGACTAGCGGGAGTTTTCGATGAGCAGTTCTTC. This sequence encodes CASSWGLAGVFDEQFF.

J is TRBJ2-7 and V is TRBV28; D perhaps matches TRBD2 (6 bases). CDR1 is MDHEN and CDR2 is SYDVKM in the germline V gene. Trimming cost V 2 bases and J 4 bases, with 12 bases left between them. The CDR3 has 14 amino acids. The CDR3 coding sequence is TGTGCCAGCAGTTTAAGGGACCGGGAGTACGAGCAGTACTTC. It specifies CASSLRDREYEQYF.

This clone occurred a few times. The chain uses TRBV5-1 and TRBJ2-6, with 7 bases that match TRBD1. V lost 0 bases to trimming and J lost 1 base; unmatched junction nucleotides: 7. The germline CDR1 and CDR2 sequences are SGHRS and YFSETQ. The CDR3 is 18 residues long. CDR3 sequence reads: CASSLVGQKPSGANVLTF. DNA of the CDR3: TGCGCCAGCAGCTTGGTGGGACAGAAGCCTTCTGGGGCCAACGTCCTGACTTTC.

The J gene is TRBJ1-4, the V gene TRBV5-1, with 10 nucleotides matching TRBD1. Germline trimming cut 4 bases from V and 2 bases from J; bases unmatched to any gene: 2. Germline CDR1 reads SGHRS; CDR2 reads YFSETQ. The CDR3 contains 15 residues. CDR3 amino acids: CASSTGQGTNEKLFF. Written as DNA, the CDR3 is TGCGCCAGCAGCACGGGACAGGGGACTAATGAAAAACTGTTTTTT.

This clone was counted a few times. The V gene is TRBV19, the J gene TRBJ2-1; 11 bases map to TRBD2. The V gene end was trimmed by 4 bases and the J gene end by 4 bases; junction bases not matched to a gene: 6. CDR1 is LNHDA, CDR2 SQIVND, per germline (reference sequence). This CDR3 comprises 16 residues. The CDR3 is CASSKLAGVSYNEQFF. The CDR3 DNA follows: TGTGCCAGTAGTAAACTAGCGGGAGTTAGTTACAATGAGCAGTTCTTC.

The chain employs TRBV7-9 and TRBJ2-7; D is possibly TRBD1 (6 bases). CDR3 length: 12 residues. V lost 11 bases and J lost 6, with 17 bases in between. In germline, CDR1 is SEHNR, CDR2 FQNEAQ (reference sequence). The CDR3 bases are TGTGCCCTTGGACAGACCCCTCGCGAGCAGTACTTC. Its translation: CALGQTPREQYF.

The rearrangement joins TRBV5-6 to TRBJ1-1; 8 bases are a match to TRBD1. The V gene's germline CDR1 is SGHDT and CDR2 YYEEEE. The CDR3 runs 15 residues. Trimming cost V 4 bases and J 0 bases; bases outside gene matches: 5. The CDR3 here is CASSLLTGVNTEAFF. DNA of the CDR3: TGTGCCAGCAGCCTATTGACAGGGGTGAACACTGAAGCTTTCTTT.

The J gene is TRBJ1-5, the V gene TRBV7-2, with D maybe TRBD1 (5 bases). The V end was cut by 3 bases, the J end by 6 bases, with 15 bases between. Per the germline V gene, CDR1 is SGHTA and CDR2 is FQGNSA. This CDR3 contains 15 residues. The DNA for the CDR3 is TGTGCCAGCAGCTTCGGTGGGGCGCATGGTCAGCCCCAGCATTTT. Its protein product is CASSFGGAHGQPQHF.